The 26 T cell receptor beta chains in this list originate from one sample, sequenced in a study of cytomegalovirus exposure and HLA in healthy donors (dated by TCRdb to between 2016 and 2019). Receptors were amplified or captured by the immunoSEQ multiplex PCR assay. The multiplex PCR relied on a mix of 60 forward primers for TCR Vbeta segments and 13 reverse primers for TCR Jbeta segments. TCRdb stores this immuneACCESS table with in-frame sequences only. Part of the clones is absent; in the studies checked, under half of the shortfall reflects unresolved V genes, and no reason is known for the rest. The sample table contains fewer than 250,000 clones; only one count was recorded for 77% of them. Roughly 2.1% of the sample is held by the ten biggest clonotypes. The sample consisted of PBMCs. These receptors were obtained from a woman aged 25 to 45 in good health and CMV-seropositive.

This chain links TRBV4-1 with TRBJ2-1; TRBD2 matches at 9 bases. The V gene end was trimmed by 0 bases and the J gene end by 6 bases; junction bases not matched to a gene: 3. The CDR3 extends over 15 amino acids. Germline V lookup: CDR1 MGHRA, CDR2 YSYEKL. The CDR3 bases are TGCGCCAGCAGCCAAGAACTAGCGGGTACCAATGAGCAGTTCTTC. It yields the protein CASSQELAGTNEQFF.

V is TRBV5-4 and J is TRBJ1-6, with D maybe TRBD1 (5 bases). V was shortened by 0 bases and J by 4 bases, with 17 bases between the two germline ends. Germline-derived CDR1 and CDR2 are SGHNT and YYREEE (reference sequence). The CDR3 runs to 18 residues. The CDR3 sequence is CASSLGGAAGVYNSPLHF. The CDR3 bases are TGTGCCAGCAGCTTGGGTGGAGCGGCGGGGGTTTATAATTCACCCCTCCACTTT.

In this sample, this clone turned up a few times. In nucleotides, the CDR3 is TGTGCCAGCAGCTTAGATAGTGTCAGGGGCACAGATACGCAGTATTTT. Translation: CASSLDSVRGTDTQYF. The chain combines TRBV7-2 with TRBJ2-3, with a possible D match to TRBD1 (5 bases). The V and J ends lost 1 base and 1 base respectively, with 12 bases between them. CDR3 size: 16 residues. Per germline, CDR1 SGHTA and CDR2 FQGNSA.

The chain combines TRBV7-9 with TRBJ1-2, with 8 bases identical to TRBD1. V dropped 2 bases and J dropped 13; count of bases not matched to a gene: 3. From germline, CDR1 is SEHNR and CDR2 FQNEAQ (reference sequence). The CDR3 totals 11 residues. Here the CDR3 DNA reads TGTGCCAGCAGCTTACAGGGGGCAAGCACCTTC. Encoded protein: CASSLQGASTF.

The chain couples TRBV10-3 to TRBJ2-1; 15 bases match TRBD2. The CDR3 has 16 amino acids. The V gene's germline CDR1 is ENHRY and CDR2 SYGVKD. Germline trimming cut 6 bases from V and 7 bases from J; bases unmatched to any gene: 7. CDR3 in DNA: TGTGCCATCAGCCGGACTAGCGGGGGGGCCGAGAATGAGCAGTTCTTC. It yields the protein CAISRTSGGAENEQFF.

V usage is TRBV7-2 and J usage is TRBJ2-5, with 7 bases matching TRBD1. Germline V gives CDR1 SGHTA, CDR2 FQGNSA. With 3 bases clipped from V and 5 bases from J, the junction kept 6 bases outside the gene matches. This CDR3 comprises 14 residues. The CDR3 DNA sequence: TGTGCCAGCAGCTTCTCCGGACAGGTGGAGACCCAGTACTTC. This encodes CASSFSGQVETQYF.

V and J are TRBV2 and TRBJ1-2; D gene ambiguous. CDR1 and CDR2 from the germline V gene are SNHLY and FYNNEI. The CDR3 length is 13 residues. Trimming took off 7 bases at V and 2 bases at J, with 11 bases between the two ends. CDR3 in amino acids: CASTLRGNYGYTF. CDR3 coding DNA: TGTGCCAGCACCCTGCGGGGAAACTATGGCTACACCTTC.

This sequence joins TRBV19 and TRBJ2-6, with a weak D call TRBD1 (5 bases). Germline CDR1 is LNHDA and CDR2 is SQIVND (reference sequence). Trimming took off 5 bases at V and 0 bases at J, with 20 bases between the two ends. This CDR3 has 19 residues. The DNA for the CDR3 is TGTGCCAGTAGTGGGGCAGTCAGGTCAAGGAGCTCTGGGGCCAACGTCCTGACTTTC. Encoded protein: CASSGAVRSRSSGANVLTF.

The rearrangement uses TRBV5-1 and TRBJ2-2, with unresolved D. CDR3 length equals 15 residues. V was cut by 0 bases and J by 2 bases, with 8 bases left in between. In germline, CDR1 is SGHRS, CDR2 YFSETQ. Here the CDR3 reads CASSLGLTNTGELFF. The CDR3 coding sequence is TGCGCCAGCAGCTTGGGACTCACTAACACCGGGGAGCTGTTTTTT.

The chain employs TRBV29-1 and TRBJ2-1, with 12 bases identical to TRBD2. Trimming cost V 6 bases and J 2 bases; bases outside gene matches: 5. The CDR3 length is 15 residues. The germline CDR1 and CDR2 sequences are SQVTM and ANQGSEA. The CDR3 bases are TGCAGCGTCCGACTAGCGGGGGCCCCCTACAATGAGCAGTTCTTC. It codes for CSVRLAGAPYNEQFF.

This clone was counted a single time. The CDR3 DNA reads TGCGCCAGCAGCTTGAGAGGGTTGAACACTGAAGCTTTCTTT. Translated: CASSLRGLNTEAFF. V is TRBV5-1 and J is TRBJ1-1; D gene uncertain. CDR1 and CDR2 from the germline V gene are SGHRS and YFSETQ. V lost 1 base and J 0 bases, leaving 7 bases between the germline ends. The CDR3 contains 14 residues.

In this sample, this clone turned up a few times. V and J are TRBV25-1 and TRBJ1-5; D unresolved. The V end was cut by 3 bases, the J end by 7 bases, with 13 bases between. Germline CDR1 is MGHDK and CDR2 is SYGVNS. This CDR3 contains 14 residues. The CDR3: CASSELGFVQPQHF. CDR3 nucleotide sequence: TGTGCCAGCAGTGAGCTAGGTTTTGTACAGCCCCAGCATTTT.

This rearrangement joins TRBV7-9 to TRBJ1-2, with D unresolved. Trimming cost V 5 bases and J 4 bases, with 8 bases left between them. There are 12 residues in the CDR3. Germline V gives CDR1 SEHNR, CDR2 FQNEAQ (reference sequence). CDR3 DNA sequence: TGTGCCAGCAGCCCCCGTTTCTATGGCTACACCTTC. Translated: CASSPRFYGYTF.

The CDR3, as DNA: TGTGCCAGCAGTTACCAGGGTAGTTACGGCTACACCTTC. This sequence encodes CASSYQGSYGYTF. The chain carries TRBV4-2 and TRBJ1-2; a possible D gene is TRBD1 (5 bases). Trimming cost V 6 bases and J 8 bases, with 16 bases left between them. Germline CDR1 LGHNA, CDR2 YNFKEQ. This CDR3 contains 13 residues.

Note on this clone: No DNA is shown, since the ends of the CDR3 on it are uncertain; the CDR3 is the one TCRdb lists. The CDR3 protein is CASSFGTGIRTF. V is TRBV28 and J is TRBJ2-6; TRBD1, the table's D call, lacks a check against the DNA. Germline-derived CDR1 and CDR2 are MDHEN and SYDVKM. The CDR3 comprises 12 residues, both ends counted.

The V and J genes are TRBV7-8 and TRBJ1-1; D uncertain. CDR1 is SGHVS and CDR2 is FQNEAQ in the germline V gene. V dropped 0 bases and J dropped 4 bases, with 9 bases sitting between them. The CDR3 length is 14 residues. The CDR3 bases are TGTGCCAGCAGCTTAGCGAGGGAGGGCACTGAAGCTTTCTTT. As protein: CASSLAREGTEAFF.

This clone was picked up a small number of times. V usage is TRBV6-1 and J usage is TRBJ1-1; D possibly corresponds to TRBD1 (6 bases). Germline lookup yields CDR1 MNHNS and CDR2 SASEGT. The CDR3 spans 14 residues. The ends were cut back, 2 bases at V and 5 bases at J, with 12 bases in the middle. CDR3 nucleotide sequence: TGTGCCAGCAGTGAACCAGGGGTAGCGACTGAAGCTTTCTTT. Residues: CASSEPGVATEAFF.

The rearrangement uses TRBV5-4 and TRBJ2-7; no clear D. Trimming shortened V by 0 bases and J by 3 bases, and 10 bases separated the two germline ends. Per germline, CDR1 SGHNT and CDR2 YYREEE (reference sequence). This CDR3 contains 14 residues. CDR3 DNA: TGTGCCAGCAGCTTGGCGGTTTCCCACTACGAGCAGTACTTC. It is translated as CASSLAVSHYEQYF.

The rearrangement joins TRBV7-9 to TRBJ2-2; 13 nucleotides agree with TRBD2. The trim removed 5 bases at V and 5 bases at J, leaving 11 bases unmatched. Germline-derived CDR1 and CDR2 are SEHNR and FQNEAQ (reference sequence). The CDR3 totals 18 residues. Here the CDR3 reads CASSPPRRTSGSTGELFF. In nucleotides, the CDR3 is TGTGCCAGCAGCCCACCCCGTCGGACTAGCGGGAGTACCGGGGAGCTGTTTTTT.

The rearrangement uses TRBV4-3 and TRBJ1-5, with TRBD1 as a possible D gene (5 bases). This CDR3 is built from 14 residues. The V gene's germline CDR1 is LGHNA and CDR2 YSLEER. V lost 0 bases, J lost 5 bases, and 8 bases lay in between. The CDR3: CASSQDIGDQPQHF. CDR3 DNA: TGCGCCAGCAGCCAAGATATAGGGGATCAGCCCCAGCATTTT.

The chain employs TRBV18 and TRBJ1-4; D is unresolved. The CDR3 loop spans 20 amino acids. V was shortened by 0 bases and J by 9 bases, with 29 bases between the two germline ends. The germline V gene encodes CDR1 KGHSH and CDR2 LQKENI. CDR3 region: CASSPPRPVQAPQETKKLFF. The CDR3 DNA follows: TGTGCCAGCTCACCACCCAGGCCGGTGCAGGCCCCGCAGGAGACTAAAAAACTGTTTTTT.

The rearrangement joins TRBV7-9 to TRBJ1-2; D is undetermined. Germline V gene data show CDR1 as SEHNR and CDR2 as FQNEAQ (reference sequence). Trimming removed 2 bases from V and 8 bases from J, with 18 bases in between. The CDR3 extends over 15 amino acids. CDR3 sequence: CASSLNPDSEGGYTF. DNA for the CDR3: TGTGCCAGCAGCTTAAATCCGGACTCCGAAGGGGGCTACACCTTC.

The V call is TRBV9, the J call TRBJ1-6; TRBD1 might be the D (6 bases). CDR3 size: 13 residues. Germline V gene lookup returns CDR1 SGDLS and CDR2 YYNGEE. V was cut by 5 bases and J by 7 bases, with 10 bases left in between. As DNA, the CDR3 is TGTGCCAGCAGTCAGGGGCTCAATTCACCCCTCCACTTT. Encoded protein: CASSQGLNSPLHF.

The chain uses TRBV10-3 and TRBJ2-1; 12 bases map to TRBD2. Germline-derived CDR1 and CDR2 are ENHRY and SYGVKD. This CDR3 has 17 amino acids. After removal of 3 bases from V and 3 bases from J, the junction contained 6 bases not matched to a gene. This CDR3 is CAISDLRTSGIYNEQFF. CDR3 bases: TGTGCCATCAGTGACCTCCGGACTAGCGGGATCTACAATGAGCAGTTCTTC.

There are a few counts of this clone. One end of the junction does not line up with germline, which may come from a read error. V is TRBV7-7 and J is TRBJ2-5; D unclear. CDR1 and CDR2 from the germline V gene are SSHAT and FNYEAQ (reference sequence). The CDR3 length is 13 residues. The CDR3 DNA follows: TGTGCTAGCAGCCTTTCGAACCGGGAGACCCAGTACTTC. It specifies CASSLSNRETQYF.

The table lists this clone with a few counts. This chain connects TRBV5-1 to TRBJ2-2; D uncertain. Germline assignment: CDR1 SGHRS and CDR2 YFSETQ. Trimming pared 4 bases from V and 5 bases from J, leaving 12 bases between. The CDR3 has 14 residues. This CDR3 is CASSESYGTGELFF. Here the CDR3 DNA reads TGCGCCAGCAGCGAATCATACGGGACCGGGGAGCTGTTTTTT.